This TCR beta chain was retrieved from a study of spatial heterogeneity in lung cancer. Broader study findings: The appearance of ubiquitous expanded tumor TCRs in blood was greater at resection than follow-up.

This clonotype was recorded at least ten times. The target antigen is unknown. The time point here: sample taken at primary tumor resection. Whole RNA obtained from tumor, nontumor lung or frozen PBMC underwent sequencing without sorting. A distinct unique molecular identifier was carried by each TCR cDNA molecule. Via MiXCR, TCRdb re-called the 5' RACE reads, giving one row per CDR3 protein. The sample has tens of thousands of distinct CDR3 sequences, approximately 21% seen once. The CDR3 is 14 residues long. V was pared by 0 bases and J by 5 bases, with 11 bases between. The rearrangement uses TRBV23-1 and TRBJ2-7; D may be TRBD1 (5 bases). TRBV23-1 is an ORF for which the function is uncertain. The receptor was derived from a male donor with early-stage non-small cell lung cancer. The material was PBMCs, obtained at surgery. DNA for the CDR3: TGCGCCAGCAGTCAATCCGGCAGGGTTAACGAGCAGTACTTC. It yields the protein CASSQSGRVNEQYF.